This T cell receptor (beta chain) stems from a study of CD8 T cells in Susac syndrome. The overall study: Among the Susac syndrome patients sequenced, about 6 had active disease and roughly 8 were in remission.

J was trimmed by 8 bases and V by 4 bases; bases with no gene match: 6. Germline CDR1 SQVTM, CDR2 ANQGSEA. The CDR3 has 12 amino acids. Random hexamers were used to reverse transcribe 0.5 to 1 ug of RNA. TCR beta CDR3 was amplified by immunoSEQ multiplex PCR. This amplification extended across 54 Vbeta and 13 Jbeta segments. TCRdb redid the calling of the immunoSEQ multiplex PCR reads with MiXCR, one entry per CDR3 protein. The table lists around 180,000 distinct CDR3 sequences, around 94% of them singletons. The specimen sequenced was CD4+ T cells from PBMCs. This sequence originates from a human donor with Susac syndrome. The chain employs TRBV29-1 and TRBJ1-2; TRBD1 matches at 8 bases. The CDR3 DNA follows: TGCAGCGTTGCCCAGGGGGCGAGAGGCTACACCTTC. Amino acids: CSVAQGARGYTF.